These T cell receptor beta chains were read from a single sample in a study of technical replicates of blood from several donors. TCRdb's table, derived via immunoSEQ multiplex PCR, lists solely in-frame clones and lacks some. This table has about 83,000 clones, about 90% appearing once. The sample comprised T cells isolated from PBMCs. These receptors were taken from a human donor in good health. CDR3s include the opening cysteine and the closing phenylalanine or tryptophan. D genes are given only for firm matches. Not all rows give a size; the values are once, few, many and, for expanded clones, a class.

20 | . | TRBJ1-2 | TRBV9 | TRBD1 | TGTGCCAGCAGCGTAGGGAGACAGGGGGGATCCTTAAATGGTAACTATGGCTACACCTTC | CASSVGRQGGSLNGNYGYTF
16 | once | TRBJ2-7 | TRBV28 | TRBD1 | TGTGCCAGCAGTTTCCTCCCCGGACAGGGGTGGTACGAGCAGTACTTC | CASSFLPGQGWYEQYF
19 | once | TRBJ2-3 | TRBV18 | TRBD2 | TGTGCCAGCTCACCAGGGGGACACGGCCAGCGGGGGGGCACAGATACGCAGTATTTT | CASSPGGHGQRGGTDTQYF
21 | . | TRBJ2-2 | TRBV6-1 | . | TGTGCCAGCAGTGAAGATAGCTTCGCCCTGATGATCAGCGCGAACACCGGGGAGCTGTTTTTT | CASSEDSFALMISANTGELFF
16 | . | TRBJ1-2 | TRBV5-4 | . | TGTGCCAGCAGCTCTCCTTCCGGTGCAGGGAACTATGGCTACACCTTC | CASSSPSGAGNYGYTF
12 | . | TRBJ2-7 | TRBV7-9 | . | TGTGCCAGTCACAGGGTCGGGTACGAGCAGTACTTC | CASHRVGYEQYF
16 | . | TRBJ2-2 | TRBV7-9 | . | TGTGCCAGCAGCTTAGTGGTGACGGGTGTCGGCGGGGAGCTGTTTTTT | CASSLVVTGVGGELFF
15 | . | TRBJ2-6 | TRBV6-5 | . | TGTGCCAGCAGCGTCAGGAGGGCTGGGGCCAACGTCCTGACTTTC | CASSVRRAGANVLTF
15 | . | TRBJ1-1 | TRBV12-5 | . | TGTGCTAGTGGGCTGTCCAGGACTGCGAACACTGAAGCTTTCTTT | CASGLSRTANTEAFF
14 | . | TRBJ2-2 | TRBV5-5 | . | TGTGCCAGCAGCTCCGGACTTGCCACCGGGGAGCTGTTTTTT | CASSSGLATGELFF
12 | . | TRBJ2-3 | TRBV4-2 | . | TGTGCCAGCAGCCCCAGGGGAGATACGCAGTATTTT | CASSPRGDTQYF
14 | . | TRBJ1-1 | TRBV4-1 | TRBD1 | TGCGCCAGCAGCCCCATCCTGAGGGACAGGTCGGCTTTCTTT | CASSPILRDRSAFF
15 | once | TRBJ1-5 | TRBV2 | TRBD1 | TGTGCCAGCAGATCGGACAGGGGGAGCAATCAGCCCCAGCATTTT | CASRSDRGSNQPQHF
14 | . | TRBJ2-7 | TRBV5-1 | . | TGCGCCAGCAGCTTGGCCCAGGGTGTTGACGAGCAGTACTTC | CASSLAQGVDEQYF
14 | . | TRBJ1-5 | TRBV10-2 | TRBD1 | TGCGCCAGCAGGGACAGGGGTGACTATCAGCCCCAGCATTTT | CASRDRGDYQPQHF
16 | once | TRBJ1-5 | TRBV27 | . | TGTGCCAGCAGTTTACATGGGACTCCCCGCGATCAGCCCCAGCATTTT | CASSLHGTPRDQPQHF
14 | . | TRBJ2-1 | TRBV29-1 | . | TGCAGCTCACGTCCCGGGACGGGAGCGAATGAGCAGTTCTTC | CSSRPGTGANEQFF
14 | . | TRBJ1-1 | TRBV6-6 | TRBD1 | TGTGCCAGCAGTAAAAACAGGGGGCATACTGAAGCTTTCTTT | CASSKNRGHTEAFF
14 | . | TRBJ2-5 | TRBV2 | . | TGTGCCAGCAGTGAATTGAGGGCCCAAGAGACCCAGTACTTC | CASSELRAQETQYF
14 | . | TRBJ1-4 | TRBV7-9 | . | TGTGCCAGCAGCCCCGGAGGGACGGATGAAAAACTGTTTTTT | CASSPGGTDEKLFF
13 | . | TRBJ1-2 | TRBV27 | . | TGTGCCAGCAGACCCCGGGGGATATATGGCTACACCTTC | CASRPRGIYGYTF
13 | . | TRBJ2-3 | TRBV15 | . | TGTGCCACCAGCACCCGACTGGAAGATACGCAGTATTTT | CATSTRLEDTQYF
14 | . | TRBJ2-5 | TRBV5-8 | . | TGTGCCAGCAGCTTGGACGGCAGGGTGGAGACCCAGTACTTC | CASSLDGRVETQYF
16 | once | TRBJ1-1 | TRBV2 | . | TGTGCCAGCAGTGATTTGGGGGCGAGGGTGAACACTGAAGCTTTCTTT | CASSDLGARVNTEAFF
17 | . | TRBJ1-2 | TRBV28 | . | TGTGCCAGCAGTTATTTAGCGGGGAGCTCAACTAACTATGGCTACACCTTC | CASSYLAGSSTNYGYTF
17 | . | TRBJ2-3 | TRBV4-1 | TRBD2 | TGCGCCAGCAGCCAAGGAACAGCGGGGGCTGGCACAGATACGCAGTATTTT | CASSQGTAGAGTDTQYF
14 | . | TRBJ2-5 | TRBV7-9 | TRBD1 | TGTGCCAGCAGCCAGGGACAGCCTGGCTGGACCCAGTACTTC | CASSQGQPGWTQYF